These T cell receptor beta chains were read from a single sample in a study of cytomegalovirus exposure and HLA in healthy donors. Only in-frame clones appear in the TCRdb table, and some are missing; sequencing was by immunoSEQ multiplex PCR. The sample lists roughly 160,000 clones; more than 70% were seen once. The sequenced sample consisted of PBMCs. The receptors derive from a man aged 60-69 years in good health and CMV-seronegative. The CDR3 runs from the conserved cysteine through the conserved F or W. The D gene is left open where the match is weak. A clone size is listed for some rows: how often the clone was seen (once, few, many), or a class if it is expanded.

size,V,D,J,CDR3,DNA
NA,TRBV5-8,NA,TRBJ1-5,CASSLAGYGSNQPQHF,TGTGCCAGCAGCTTGGCGGGGTATGGGTCCAATCAGCCCCAGCATTTT
NA,TRBV28,NA,TRBJ2-7,CASSLGGRYEQYF,TGTGCCAGCAGCCTGGGAGGTCGATACGAGCAGTACTTC
NA,TRBV28,NA,TRBJ1-1,CASWRNTEAFF,TGTGCCAGCTGGAGGAACACTGAAGCTTTCTTT
NA,TRBV5-8,TRBD2,TRBJ2-2,CASSRPRSGDHTGELFF,TGTGCCAGCAGCCGTCCTAGGAGCGGGGATCACACCGGGGAGCTGTTTTTT
NA,TRBV5-1,TRBD1,TRBJ1-2,CASSLGDRGPLGYTF,TGCGCCAGCAGCTTGGGGGACAGGGGACCGCTGGGCTACACCTTC
few,TRBV7-9,NA,TRBJ1-2,CASSPRGGYGYTF,TGTGCCAGCAGCCCTAGGGGTGGCTATGGCTACACCTTC
NA,TRBV28,NA,TRBJ1-5,CASSFSGNSNQPQHF,TGTGCCAGCAGTTTCTCAGGGAATAGCAATCAGCCCCAGCATTTT
NA,TRBV5-5,TRBD1,TRBJ1-2,CASSLGQGDNYGYTF,TGTGCCAGCAGCTTGGGACAGGGAGATAACTATGGCTACACCTTC
NA,TRBV9,TRBD1,TRBJ1-6,CASSVEPGGRLYNSPLHF,TGTGCCAGCAGCGTAGAACCAGGGGGGCGGCTGTATAATTCACCCCTCCACTTT
NA,TRBV9,NA,TRBJ2-3,CASSVERLGFLGTQYF,TGTGCCAGCAGCGTAGAGCGACTAGGGTTTTTAGGTACGCAGTATTTT
NA,TRBV7-9,NA,TRBJ1-3,CASSLGLYRSSGNTIYF,TGTGCCAGCAGCTTAGGCCTGTACAGAAGCTCTGGAAACACCATATATTTT
NA,TRBV5-6,TRBD1,TRBJ2-5,CASSLGGQGEETQYF,TGTGCCAGCAGCTTGGGGGGACAGGGGGAAGAGACCCAGTACTTC
NA,TRBV6-5,NA,TRBJ1-1,CASSYSFERQAAFF,TGTGCCAGCAGTTACTCATTCGAAAGGCAGGCTGCTTTCTTT
once,TRBV11-3,NA,TRBJ2-3,CASSLGQTGDTDTQYF,TGTGCCAGCAGCTTAGGCCAGACAGGAGACACAGATACGCAGTATTTT
NA,TRBV9,TRBD1,TRBJ1-4,CASTPGTGGSSGEKLFF,TGTGCCAGCACACCTGGGACAGGGGGCTCCAGCGGTGAAAAACTGTTTTTT
few,TRBV30,NA,TRBJ1-2,CAWNRGQNYGYTF,TGTGCCTGGAACCGAGGACAGAACTATGGCTACACCTTC
NA,TRBV18,TRBD2,TRBJ2-7,CASSPRTSGAYEQYF,TGTGCCAGCTCTCCTAGGACTAGCGGGGCCTACGAGCAGTACTTC
NA,TRBV11-2,TRBD1,TRBJ2-1,CASSRTGTGGGEQFF,TGTGCCAGCAGCAGAACCGGGACAGGAGGCGGTGAGCAGTTCTTC
NA,TRBV2,NA,TRBJ1-1,CAGPLGSAPATEAFF,TGTGCCGGCCCGCTAGGGAGCGCCCCTGCCACTGAAGCTTTCTTT
few,TRBV4-1,TRBD1,TRBJ1-3,CASSQASGTATSGNTIYF,TGCGCCAGCAGCCAAGCGTCCGGGACAGCAACCTCTGGAAACACCATATATTTT
NA,TRBV5-1,TRBD1,TRBJ2-5,CASSITGGRETQYF,TGCGCCAGCAGCATAACAGGGGGGCGGGAGACCCAGTACTTC
NA,TRBV9,TRBD2,TRBJ2-2,CASSASLAARNTGELFF,TGTGCCAGCAGCGCCAGTCTAGCGGCCAGGAACACCGGGGAGCTGTTTTTT
NA,TRBV7-6,TRBD1,TRBJ1-2,CASSAQPGQDAYGYTF,TGTGCCAGCAGCGCGCAACCGGGACAGGACGCCTATGGCTACACCTTC
NA,TRBV5-1,TRBD2,TRBJ2-2,CASSKGLAGGGGGELFF,TGCGCCAGCAGCAAGGGACTAGCGGGAGGTGGAGGCGGGGAGCTGTTTTTT
NA,TRBV7-9,TRBD2,TRBJ2-2,CASRSSGGNTGELFF,TGTGCCAGCAGATCTAGCGGGGGCAACACCGGGGAGCTGTTTTTT
NA,TRBV10-1,TRBD1,TRBJ2-7,CASSENRDRGRHEQYF,TGCGCCAGCAGTGAGAACCGGGACAGGGGGCGCCACGAGCAGTACTTC
NA,TRBV4-3,TRBD2,TRBJ2-7,CASSQEGAAGLAKQYF,TGCGCCAGCAGCCAAGAGGGAGCAGCGGGATTGGCGAAGCAGTACTTC
NA,TRBV28,NA,TRBJ1-2,CASSHQDSYGYTF,TGTGCCAGCAGTCATCAGGACAGCTATGGCTACACCTTC
NA,TRBV5-6,NA,TRBJ1-1,CASSRPRGEAFF,TGTGCCAGCAGCCGACCTCGAGGGGAAGCTTTCTTT
few,TRBV6-5,TRBD1,TRBJ2-3,CASSYSTGGADTQYF,TGTGCCAGCAGTTACTCGACAGGGGGCGCAGATACGCAGTATTTT
NA,TRBV7-8,NA,TRBJ2-7,CASSLVGQYYEQYF,TGTGCCAGCAGCTTAGTGGGACAATACTACGAGCAGTACTTC
few,TRBV6-5,NA,TRBJ2-5,CASSHYRERQETQYF,TGTGCCAGCAGTCATTACCGGGAACGACAAGAGACCCAGTACTTC
NA,TRBV5-4,NA,TRBJ1-1,CASSLSPAGSNTEAFF,TGTGCCAGCAGCTTGTCCCCAGCAGGCTCGAACACTGAAGCTTTCTTT
NA,TRBV27,TRBD2,TRBJ2-7,CASRGRASGYSYEQYF,TGTGCCAGCAGGGGTAGGGCTAGCGGGTACTCCTACGAGCAGTACTTC
NA,TRBV19,TRBD1,TRBJ1-2,CASNPRTGDNYGYTF,TGTGCCAGTAACCCCCGGACAGGGGACAACTATGGCTACACCTTC
NA,TRBV4-3,NA,TRBJ1-1,CASSRYTTGEGEAFF,TGCGCCAGCAGCCGGTACACAACGGGGGAGGGTGAAGCTTTCTTT
few,TRBV5-1,TRBD2,TRBJ2-2,CASSPLGGSGELFF,TGCGCCAGCAGCCCCTTGGGGGGGTCCGGGGAGCTGTTTTTT
NA,TRBV2,NA,TRBJ2-5,CASEISGVGRTQYF,TGTGCCAGCGAAATATCAGGGGTTGGGCGGACCCAGTACTTC
NA,TRBV7-8,TRBD2,TRBJ2-7,CASGGTSGSLNSYEQYF,TGTGCCAGCGGAGGGACTAGCGGGAGCTTAAATTCCTACGAGCAGTACTTC
NA,TRBV19,TRBD1,TRBJ1-1,CASRPDRETEAFF,TGTGCCAGTAGGCCAGACAGGGAGACTGAAGCTTTCTTT
NA,TRBV2,TRBD2,TRBJ2-5,CASSLGLAGARETQYF,TGTGCCAGCAGTCTGGGACTAGCGGGGGCGCGGGAGACCCAGTACTTC
NA,TRBV6-5,NA,TRBJ1-2,CASSYQESLRDGYTF,TGTGCCAGCAGTTACCAGGAAAGCCTGAGGGATGGCTACACCTTC
once,TRBV5-4,NA,TRBJ1-1,CASSFRDTGRWTEAFF,TGTGCCAGCAGCTTCCGGGACACCGGGCGGTGGACTGAAGCTTTCTTT
NA,TRBV19,NA,TRBJ1-1,CASTLSGVTEAFF,TGTGCCAGTACCTTGTCAGGGGTCACTGAAGCTTTCTTT
NA,TRBV2,TRBD1,TRBJ2-2,CASSNNRDRVSELFF,TGTGCCAGCAGTAATAACCGGGACAGGGTTTCGGAGCTGTTTTTT
NA,TRBV7-8,NA,TRBJ1-1,CASSLVSPGSGAFF,TGTGCCAGCAGCTTAGTTTCCCCGGGCAGCGGGGCTTTCTTT
NA,TRBV30,TRBD1,TRBJ2-5,CAWTGQGNQETQYF,TGTGCCTGGACGGGACAGGGTAACCAAGAGACCCAGTACTTC
NA,TRBV5-1,TRBD2,TRBJ2-3,CASSLLAGGPTDTQYF,TGCGCCAGCAGCCTGCTAGCGGGGGGACCGACAGATACGCAGTATTTT
NA,TRBV7-7,TRBD1,TRBJ2-7,CASSQDRGYEQYF,TGTGCCAGCAGTCAAGACAGGGGTTACGAGCAGTACTTC
NA,TRBV18,TRBD1,TRBJ1-1,CASSRAGGTEAFF,TGTGCCAGCTCACGCGCAGGGGGTACTGAAGCTTTCTTT
once,TRBV7-2,NA,TRBJ1-6,CASSLEAGADSPLHF,TGTGCCAGCAGCTTAGAAGCAGGGGCGGATTCACCCCTCCACTTT
NA,TRBV28,TRBD1,TRBJ1-3,CASSDRGIRSGNTIYF,TGTGCCAGCAGTGACAGGGGAATTCGCTCTGGAAACACCATATATTTT
NA,TRBV9,TRBD1,TRBJ1-1,CASSVEDRGHTEAFF,TGTGCCAGCAGCGTAGAGGACAGGGGGCACACTGAAGCTTTCTTT